This T cell receptor beta chain was sequenced in a study of blood T cell repertoires in COVID-19 (TCRdb year 2020). With regard to the full study: Samples covering the acute and convalescent phases of COVID-19 were provided by collaborators in the United States, Italy and Spain. The material from the prospective study consisted of cDNA or gDNA derived from T cells, B-cell-depleted T cells, or PBMCs. Subjects who had been exposed to COVID-19, were actively infected with it, or had recovered from it provided the deeply sampled blood TCRbeta repertoires that made up the dataset. The repertoires were made available in a free public database intended to serve as a resource for research on the immune response to SARS-CoV-2. The samples were drawn from the first 160 participants of the ongoing ImmuneRACE study and from some 1,300 subjects provided by 6 global collaborators. The sample metadata nearly always contained a de-identified subject ID, COVID-19 status, age in years and sex. Where available, HLA class I and class II types were taken from metadata supplied by the sample provider and were not determined by assay-based typing.

Note on this clone: Its target antigen remains unknown. No base-level quality is on record; no much larger clone is a single base apart.

CDR1 and CDR2, per the germline V gene, are SGHNT and YENEEA. Including the terminal cysteine and phenylalanine, the CDR3 comprises 16 residues. The read is trimmed to its CDR3 DNA, 48 bases read in frame from base 1. At the junction V is shortened by 5 bases and J by 3 bases; bases outside the gene matches: 9. TCRbeta CDR3 regions were amplified from genomic DNA using the immunoSEQ Assay, a bias-controlled multiplex PCR. The paper's data handling went like this. Within the assay, amplification of reference gene primers was used to estimate how many nucleated cells each sample contained. Sequence reads were collapsed and filtered to measure the absolute abundance of every unique TCRbeta CDR3 rearrangement. For each sample, productive Simpson clonality was calculated as the square root of Simpson's diversity index across productive rearrangements. Sourced from immuneACCESS, this table was stored by TCRdb with only in-frame sequences that have V and J called. A share of the clones is absent; for the studies checked, an unresolved V gene accounts for under half, and the remainder has no known explanation. From that table come the V and J calls and clone size; the DNA was used to work out D and trimming. Across this sample there are over 250,000 clones, with 80% to 90% seen only once. The ten largest account for about 12% of the sample.

At one collaborating source in Seattle, patients were enrolled during active infection and were followed longitudinally through the course of disease. Collaborating institutions collected whole blood in K2EDTA tubes following their own protocols. For TCRbeta analysis, collaborators shipped samples as frozen whole blood, isolated PBMCs, or DNA extracted from either of those sample types. What the work shows at the level of the full study, not this receptor alone: The amount of clinical and demographic metadata varied by source and participant and was provided uncurated.

Sequencing input: peripheral blood. The sequence joins TRBV11-3 to TRBJ1-2, with TRBD1 matching 10 junction bases. This clonotype originated in a woman aged 65 to 85 with COVID-19, enrolled during active disease. This receptor has the CDR3 CASSPLRTGGDYGYTF. In nucleotide form, the sequence is TGTGCCAGCAGCCCCCTAAGGACAGGGGGAGACTATGGCTACACCTTC.